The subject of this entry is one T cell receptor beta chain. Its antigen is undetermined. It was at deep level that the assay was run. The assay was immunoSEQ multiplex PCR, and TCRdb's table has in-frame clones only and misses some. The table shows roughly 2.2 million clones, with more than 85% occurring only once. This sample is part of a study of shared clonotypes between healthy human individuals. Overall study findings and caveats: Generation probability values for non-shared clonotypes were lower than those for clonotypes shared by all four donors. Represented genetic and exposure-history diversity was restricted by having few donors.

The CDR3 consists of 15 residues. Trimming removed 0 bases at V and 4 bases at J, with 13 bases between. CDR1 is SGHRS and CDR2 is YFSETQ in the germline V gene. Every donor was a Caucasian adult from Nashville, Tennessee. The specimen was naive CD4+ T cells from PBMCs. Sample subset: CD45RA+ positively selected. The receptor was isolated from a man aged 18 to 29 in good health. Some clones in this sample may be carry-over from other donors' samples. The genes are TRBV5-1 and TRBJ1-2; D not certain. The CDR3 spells CASSLGETRSYGYTF. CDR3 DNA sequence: TGCGCCAGCAGCTTGGGTGAGACAAGGAGCTATGGCTACACCTTC.